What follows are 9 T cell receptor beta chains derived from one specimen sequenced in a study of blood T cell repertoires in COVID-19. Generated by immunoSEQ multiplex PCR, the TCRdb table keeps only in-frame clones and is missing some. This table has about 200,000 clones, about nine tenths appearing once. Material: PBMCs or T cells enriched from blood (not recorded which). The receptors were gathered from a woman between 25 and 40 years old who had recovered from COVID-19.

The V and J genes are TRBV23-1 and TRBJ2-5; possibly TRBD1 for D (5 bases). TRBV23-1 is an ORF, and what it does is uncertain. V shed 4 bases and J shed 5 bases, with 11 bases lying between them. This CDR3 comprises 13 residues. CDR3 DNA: TGCGCCAGCAGTCTCAGGGTCTTGGAGACCCAGTACTTC. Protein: CASSLRVLETQYF.

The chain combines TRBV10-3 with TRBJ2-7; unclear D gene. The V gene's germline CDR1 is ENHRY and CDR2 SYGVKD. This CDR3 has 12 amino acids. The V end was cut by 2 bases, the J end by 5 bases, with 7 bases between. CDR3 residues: CAISETTHEQYF. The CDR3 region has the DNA TGTGCCATCAGTGAGACTACCCACGAGCAGTACTTC.

As DNA, the CDR3 is TGTGCCACCAGTGTCGGGAGGAACACTGAAGCTTTCTTT. This translates into CATSVGRNTEAFF. This chain connects TRBV24-1 to TRBJ1-1, with D uncertain. V was shortened by 5 bases and J by 1 base, with 7 bases between the two germline ends. Germline V gives CDR1 KGHDR, CDR2 SFDVKD. The CDR3 has 13 amino acids.

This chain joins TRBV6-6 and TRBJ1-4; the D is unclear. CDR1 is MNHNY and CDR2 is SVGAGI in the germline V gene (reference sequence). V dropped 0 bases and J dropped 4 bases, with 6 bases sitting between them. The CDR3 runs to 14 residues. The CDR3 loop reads CASSYSRGNEKLFF. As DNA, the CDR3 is TGTGCCAGCAGTTACTCCCGGGGTAATGAAAAACTGTTTTTT.

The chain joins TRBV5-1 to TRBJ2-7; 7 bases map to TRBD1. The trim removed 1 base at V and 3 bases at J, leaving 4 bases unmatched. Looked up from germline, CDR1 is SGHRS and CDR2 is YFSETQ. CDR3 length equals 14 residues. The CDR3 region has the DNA TGCGCCAGCAGCTTGTTAGGGGGCTTCTACGAGCAGTACTTC. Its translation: CASSLLGGFYEQYF.

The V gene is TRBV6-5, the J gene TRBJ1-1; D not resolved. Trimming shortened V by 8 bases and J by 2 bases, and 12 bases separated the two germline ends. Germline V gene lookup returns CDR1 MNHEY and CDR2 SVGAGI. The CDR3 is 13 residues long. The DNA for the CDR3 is TGTGCCAGCGCCGCTGACTTTAACACTGAAGCTTTCTTT. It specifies CASAADFNTEAFF.

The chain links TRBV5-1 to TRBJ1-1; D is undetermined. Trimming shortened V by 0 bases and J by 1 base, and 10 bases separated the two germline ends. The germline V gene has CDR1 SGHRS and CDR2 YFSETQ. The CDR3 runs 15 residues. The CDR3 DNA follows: TGCGCCAGCAGCTTGGACGGCGGGAGGAACACTGAAGCTTTCTTT. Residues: CASSLDGGRNTEAFF.

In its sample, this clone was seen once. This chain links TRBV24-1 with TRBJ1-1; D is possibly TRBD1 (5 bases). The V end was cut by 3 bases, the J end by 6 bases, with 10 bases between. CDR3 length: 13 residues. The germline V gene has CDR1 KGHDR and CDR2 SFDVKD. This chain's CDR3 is CATSDAGEAEAFF. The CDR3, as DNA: TGTGCCACCAGTGATGCGGGGGAGGCTGAAGCTTTCTTT.

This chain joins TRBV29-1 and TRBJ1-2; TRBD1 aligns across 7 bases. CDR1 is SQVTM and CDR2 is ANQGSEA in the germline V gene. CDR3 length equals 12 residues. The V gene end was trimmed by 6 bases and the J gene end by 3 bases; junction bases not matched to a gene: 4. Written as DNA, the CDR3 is TGCAGCGTGAGGGACAGCTACTATGGCTACACCTTC. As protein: CSVRDSYYGYTF.